This T cell receptor beta chain was identified during a study of blood T cell repertoires in COVID-19. Generated by immunoSEQ multiplex PCR, the TCRdb table keeps only in-frame clones and is missing some. The sample has some 240,000 clones, 90% to 95% seen once. Seattle cases were enrolled at active infection and followed longitudinally. The CDR3 loop spans 13 amino acids. CDR1 and CDR2 (germline): SNHLY, FYNNEI. V dropped 6 bases and J dropped 4 bases, with 13 bases sitting between them. The rearrangement links TRBV2 to TRBJ2-7, with D possibly matching TRBD1 (6 bases). This TCR came from a man between 60 and 75 years old with COVID-19, enrolled during active disease. The sample was peripheral blood. CDR3 DNA: TGTGCCAGCAGCGGACAGATGGGGTACGAGCAGTACTTC. Amino acids: CASSGQMGYEQYF.